This T cell receptor (beta chain) was captured by sequencing in a study of blood T cell repertoires in COVID-19 (dated by TCRdb to about 2020). Background on the whole study: Samples covering the acute and convalescent phases of COVID-19 were provided by collaborators in the United States, Italy and Spain. The dataset comprised deeply sampled blood TCRbeta repertoires from subjects exposed to, actively infected with, or recovered from COVID-19. Where HLA class I and class II types were available, the types were taken from metadata supplied by the sample provider, not from assay-based typing. Samples came from the ongoing ImmuneRACE study (first 160 participants) plus 1,254 subjects from 6 global collaborators. The sample metadata nearly always contained a de-identified subject ID, COVID-19 status, age in years and sex. The prospective study material was composed of cDNA or gDNA derived from T cells, B-cell-depleted T cells, or PBMCs. The repertoires were released in a freely available public database meant as a resource for research on the immune response to SARS-CoV-2. The investigation overall reported the following: The quantity of clinical and demographic metadata differed by source and by participant and was supplied without curation.

Participants in the prospective study were enrolled through a virtual design, were aged roughly 18 to 100 years, and lived in roughly 24 United States geographic areas. In the prospective study, cohorts were assigned on the basis of participant-reported clinical history obtained from a screening survey and a study questionnaire. For ImmuneRACE Cohort 3, a participant was defined as recovered based on two consecutive negative NP/OP PCR tests, clearance by a healthcare professional, or resolution of symptoms. In the prospective study, whole blood, serum and a nasopharyngeal or oropharyngeal swab were collected from each participant by mobile phlebotomists. Prospective study participants could optionally give additional blood draws and questionnaires over an approximately two-month period. Prospective study blood samples were shipped either frozen or at room temperature before DNA extraction. In its sample, this clone was seen a few times. Its antigen target is currently unknown. No much larger clonotype is one base removed from it; base qualities were not supplied.

The immunoSEQ Assay, a bias-controlled multiplex PCR, was used to amplify TCRbeta CDR3 regions from genomic DNA. The paper's data handling went like this. The number of nucleated cells in each sample was estimated by amplification of reference gene primers within the assay. Sequence reads were collapsed and filtered to measure the absolute abundance of every unique TCRbeta CDR3 rearrangement. For each sample, productive Simpson clonality was calculated by taking the square root of Simpson's diversity index across productive rearrangements. TCRdb carries this immuneACCESS record with in-frame sequences only. Its versions omit some clonotypes, under half of them owing to an unresolved V gene in the studies checked, with the rest unexplained. V and J calls and clone size are those listed in that table; D and trimming were worked out from the DNA. The table for this sample lists roughly 400,000 clones; 80% to 90% of them were counted only once. The ten largest clonotypes hold roughly 1.1% of the sample.

The CDR3, cysteine through phenylalanine, is 18 amino acids long. The DNA shown is the 54-base CDR3, in frame from base 1. The germline V end is reduced by 2 bases and the J end by 0 bases; junction bases left unmatched: 6. CDR1 and CDR2 are read off the germline V gene as KGHSH and LQKENI. The sample consisted of PBMCs or T cells enriched from blood (not recorded which). The origin of this receptor is a man aged 25 to 45 who had recovered from COVID-19. The chain couples TRBV18 to TRBJ1-3, with 11 bases matching TRBD1. The nucleotide sequence reads as follows: TGTGCCAGCTCACCATCAAGGACAGGGGGCCTCTCTGGAAACACCATATATTTT. Protein translation: CASSPSRTGGLSGNTIYF.